The sequence of this TCR beta chain was determined in a study of OX40 agonist ivuxolimab in advanced cancers. Only in-frame clones appear in the TCRdb table, and some are missing; sequencing was by immunoSEQ multiplex PCR. In the table there are fewer than 65,000 clones, around 88% of which are singletons. The CDR3 covers 15 residues. With 1 base removed from V and 5 bases from J, the gap between germline ends came to 15 bases. Germline loops: CDR1 SGHTA, CDR2 FQGNSA. The sequencing here drew on CD4+ or CD8+ T cells sorted from blood, taken in a trial of the OX40 agonist ivuxolimab. This chain connects TRBV7-2 to TRBJ2-7; perhaps TRBD1 as D (5 bases). This receptor was taken from an adult with an advanced solid tumor such as melanoma, head and neck, liver or kidney cancer. CDR3 sequence (DNA): TGTGCCAGCAGCTTAGTTCACGACAGCCTCCACGAGCAGTACTTC. This translates into CASSLVHDSLHEQYF.